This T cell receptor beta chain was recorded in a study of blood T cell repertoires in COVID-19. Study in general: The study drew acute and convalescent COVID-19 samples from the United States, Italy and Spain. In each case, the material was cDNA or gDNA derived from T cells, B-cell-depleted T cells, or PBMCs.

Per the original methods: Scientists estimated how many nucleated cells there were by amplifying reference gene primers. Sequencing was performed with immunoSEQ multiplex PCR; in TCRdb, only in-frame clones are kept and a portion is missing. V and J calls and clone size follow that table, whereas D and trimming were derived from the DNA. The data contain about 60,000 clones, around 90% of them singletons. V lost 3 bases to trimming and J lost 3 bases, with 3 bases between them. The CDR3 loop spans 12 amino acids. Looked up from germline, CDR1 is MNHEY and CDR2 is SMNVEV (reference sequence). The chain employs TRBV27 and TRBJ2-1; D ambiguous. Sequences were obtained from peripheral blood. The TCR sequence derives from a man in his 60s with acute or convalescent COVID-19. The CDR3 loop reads CASSFSYNEQFF. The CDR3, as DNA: TGTGCCAGCAGTTTTAGCTACAATGAGCAGTTCTTC.